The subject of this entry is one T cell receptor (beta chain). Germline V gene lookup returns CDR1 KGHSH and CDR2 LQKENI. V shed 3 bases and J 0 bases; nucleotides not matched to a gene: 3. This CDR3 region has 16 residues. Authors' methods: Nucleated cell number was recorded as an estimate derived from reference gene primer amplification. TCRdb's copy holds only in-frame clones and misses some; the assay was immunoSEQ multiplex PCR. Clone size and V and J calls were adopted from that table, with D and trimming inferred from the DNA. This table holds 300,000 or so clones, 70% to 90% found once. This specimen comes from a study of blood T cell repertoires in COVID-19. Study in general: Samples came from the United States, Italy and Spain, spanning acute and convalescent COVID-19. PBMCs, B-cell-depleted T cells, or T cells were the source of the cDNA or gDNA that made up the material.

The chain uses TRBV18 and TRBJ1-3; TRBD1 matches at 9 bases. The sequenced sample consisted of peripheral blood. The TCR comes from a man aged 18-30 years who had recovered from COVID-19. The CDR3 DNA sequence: TGTGCCAGCTCACCGGGACAGGGAAGCTCTGGAAACACCATATATTTT. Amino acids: CASSPGQGSSGNTIYF.